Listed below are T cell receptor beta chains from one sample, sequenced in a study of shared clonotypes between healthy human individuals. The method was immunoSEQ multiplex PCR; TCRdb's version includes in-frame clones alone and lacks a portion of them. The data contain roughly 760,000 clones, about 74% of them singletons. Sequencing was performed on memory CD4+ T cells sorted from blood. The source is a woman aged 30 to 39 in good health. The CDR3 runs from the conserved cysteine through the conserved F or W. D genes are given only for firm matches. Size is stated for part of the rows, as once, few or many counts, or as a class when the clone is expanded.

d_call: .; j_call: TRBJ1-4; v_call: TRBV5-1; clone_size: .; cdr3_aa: CASSRNVGDEKLFF; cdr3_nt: TGCGCCAGTAGTCGTAACGTCGGGGATGAAAAACTGTTTTTT
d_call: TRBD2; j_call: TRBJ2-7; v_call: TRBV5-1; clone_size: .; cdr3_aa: CASSPSGRGGYEQYF; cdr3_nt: TGCGCCAGCAGCCCCAGCGGGAGAGGAGGGTACGAGCAGTACTTC
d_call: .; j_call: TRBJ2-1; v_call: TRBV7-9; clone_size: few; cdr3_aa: CASSPQPPYNEQFF; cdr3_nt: TGTGCCAGTTCTCCCCAACCCCCCTACAATGAGCAGTTCTTC
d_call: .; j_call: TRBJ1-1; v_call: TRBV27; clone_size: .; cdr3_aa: CATMGSRANTEAFF; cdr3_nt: TGTGCCACGATGGGGAGCAGGGCGAACACTGAAGCTTTCTTT
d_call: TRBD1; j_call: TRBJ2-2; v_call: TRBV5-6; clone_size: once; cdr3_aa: CASSLPQGWTGELFF; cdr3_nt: TGTGCCAGCAGCCTTCCACAGGGGTGGACCGGGGAGCTGTTTTTT
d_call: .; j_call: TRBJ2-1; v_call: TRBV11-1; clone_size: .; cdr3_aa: CASGVGPYNEQFF; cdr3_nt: TGTGCCAGCGGTGTGGGGCCTTACAATGAGCAGTTCTTC
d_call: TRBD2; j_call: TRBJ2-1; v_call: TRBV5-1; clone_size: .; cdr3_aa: CASRLKDGTSGRAVSYNEQFF; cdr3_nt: TGCGCCAGCCGCCTTAAAGACGGGACTAGCGGGAGGGCGGTGTCCTACAATGAGCAGTTCTTC
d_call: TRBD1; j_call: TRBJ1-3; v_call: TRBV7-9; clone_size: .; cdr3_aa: CASSTRDREGNTIYF; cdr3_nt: TGTGCCAGCAGCACCCGGGACAGGGAGGGAAACACCATATATTTT
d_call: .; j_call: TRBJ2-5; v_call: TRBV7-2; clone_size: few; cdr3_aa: CASSSGLVNQRTQYF; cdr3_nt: TGTGCCAGCAGTTCGGGTTTGGTAAACCAGAGGACCCAGTACTTC
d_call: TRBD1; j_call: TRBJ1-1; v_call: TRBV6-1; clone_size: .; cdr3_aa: CASSKADRGAEAFF; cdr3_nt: TGTGCCAGCAGTAAAGCGGACAGGGGGGCTGAAGCTTTCTTT
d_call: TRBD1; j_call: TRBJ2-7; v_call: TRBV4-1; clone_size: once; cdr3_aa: CASSPPRGNYEQYF; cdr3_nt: TGCGCCAGCAGCCCACCCAGGGGGAACTACGAGCAGTACTTC
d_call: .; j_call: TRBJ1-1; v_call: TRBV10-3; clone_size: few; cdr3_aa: CAISEMGNTEAFF; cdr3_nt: TGTGCCATCAGTGAGATGGGAAACACTGAAGCTTTCTTT
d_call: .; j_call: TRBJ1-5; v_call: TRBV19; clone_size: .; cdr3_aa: CASSIDLQWGQPQHF; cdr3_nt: TGTGCCAGTAGTATAGATCTACAATGGGGACAGCCCCAGCATTTT
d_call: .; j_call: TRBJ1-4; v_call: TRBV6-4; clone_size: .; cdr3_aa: CASSATRGEKLFF; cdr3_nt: TGTGCCAGCAGCGCGACCAGGGGTGAAAAACTGTTTTTT
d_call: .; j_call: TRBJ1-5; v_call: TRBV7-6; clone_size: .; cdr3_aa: CASSRTSNQPQHF; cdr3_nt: TGTGCCAGCTCCAGGACAAGCAATCAGCCCCAGCATTTT
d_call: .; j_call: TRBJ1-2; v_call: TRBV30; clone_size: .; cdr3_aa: CAWSVRRSQNYGYTF; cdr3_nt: TGTGCCTGGAGTGTCCGCAGATCCCAAAACTATGGCTACACCTTC
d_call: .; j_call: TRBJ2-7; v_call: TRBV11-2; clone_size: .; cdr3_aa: CAASQGQGQQYF; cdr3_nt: TGTGCCGCGTCCCAGGGGCAAGGACAGCAGTACTTC
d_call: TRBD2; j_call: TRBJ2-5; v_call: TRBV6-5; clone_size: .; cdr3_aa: CASSYGTKQETQYF; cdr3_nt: TGTGCCAGCAGTTACGGGACTAAACAAGAGACCCAGTACTTC
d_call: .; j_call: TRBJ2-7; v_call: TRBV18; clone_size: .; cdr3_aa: CASSPGPYEQYF; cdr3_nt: TGTGCCAGCTCACCAGGCCCCTACGAGCAGTACTTC
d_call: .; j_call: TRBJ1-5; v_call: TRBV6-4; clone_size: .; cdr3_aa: CASSVEVNQPQHF; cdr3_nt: TGTGCCAGCAGTGTGGAGGTGAATCAGCCCCAGCATTTT
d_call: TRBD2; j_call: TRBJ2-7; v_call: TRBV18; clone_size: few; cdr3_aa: CASSPQSSGSNEQYF; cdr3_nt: TGTGCCAGCTCACCACAGTCTAGCGGGAGCAACGAGCAGTACTTC
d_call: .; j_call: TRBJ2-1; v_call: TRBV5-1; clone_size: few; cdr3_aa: CASSSMGGGPTFYNEQFF; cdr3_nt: TGCGCCAGCAGCTCAATGGGAGGGGGCCCTACATTCTACAATGAGCAGTTCTTC
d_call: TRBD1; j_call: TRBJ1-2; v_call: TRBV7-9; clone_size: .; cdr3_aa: CASSQGQPNYGYTF; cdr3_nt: TGTGCCAGCAGCCAGGGACAGCCCAACTATGGCTACACCTTC
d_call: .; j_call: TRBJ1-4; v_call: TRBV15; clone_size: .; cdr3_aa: CATSREQGGKLFF; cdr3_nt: TGTGCCACCAGCAGAGAACAGGGAGGGAAACTGTTTTTT
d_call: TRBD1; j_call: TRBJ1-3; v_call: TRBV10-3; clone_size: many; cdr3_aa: CAIGQDFGNTIYF; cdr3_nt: TGTGCCATAGGACAGGACTTTGGAAACACCATATATTTT
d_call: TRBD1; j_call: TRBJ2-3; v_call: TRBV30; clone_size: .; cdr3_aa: CAWSRGQGQSDTQYF; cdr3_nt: TGTGCCTGGAGTAGAGGACAGGGTCAGTCAGATACGCAGTATTTT
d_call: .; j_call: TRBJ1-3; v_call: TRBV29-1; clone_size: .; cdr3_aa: CSALSGIGNTIYF; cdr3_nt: TGCAGCGCCCTTTCGGGCATCGGAAACACCATATATTTT
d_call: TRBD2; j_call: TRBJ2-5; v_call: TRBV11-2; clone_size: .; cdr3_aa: CASSLAPFRGEETQYF; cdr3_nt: TGTGCCAGCAGCCTCGCTCCGTTTCGGGGGGAGGAGACCCAGTACTTC
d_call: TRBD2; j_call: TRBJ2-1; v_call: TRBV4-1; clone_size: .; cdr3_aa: CASSPGLAGELEQFF; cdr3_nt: TGCGCCAGCAGCCCGGGACTAGCGGGAGAGCTTGAGCAGTTCTTC
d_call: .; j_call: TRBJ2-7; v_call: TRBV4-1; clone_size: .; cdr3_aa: CASSLQWGRDEQYF; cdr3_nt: TGCGCCAGCAGCCTTCAGTGGGGCAGGGACGAGCAGTACTTC
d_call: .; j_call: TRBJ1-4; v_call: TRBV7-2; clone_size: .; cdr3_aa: CASSRGVLSGEKLFF; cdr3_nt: TGTGCCAGCAGCCGAGGAGTGTTATCGGGGGAAAAACTGTTTTTT